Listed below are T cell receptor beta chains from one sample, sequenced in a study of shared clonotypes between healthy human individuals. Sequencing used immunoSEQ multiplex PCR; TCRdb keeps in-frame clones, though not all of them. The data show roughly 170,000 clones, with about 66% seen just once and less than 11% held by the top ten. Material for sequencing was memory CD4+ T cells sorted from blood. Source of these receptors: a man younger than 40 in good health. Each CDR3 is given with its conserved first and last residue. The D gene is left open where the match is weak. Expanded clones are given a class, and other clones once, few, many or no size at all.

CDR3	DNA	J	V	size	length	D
CASSLGGGQETQYF	TGTGCCAGCAGCTTAGGAGGAGGTCAAGAGACCCAGTACTTC	TRBJ2-5	TRBV11-3	-	14	-
CASSRTVSYGYTF	TGTGCCAGTAGTCGGACGGTTAGCTATGGCTACACCTTC	TRBJ1-2	TRBV19	-	13	-
CASSMGKGLGETQYF	TGTGCCAGCAGCATGGGTAAGGGGCTTGGTGAGACCCAGTACTTC	TRBJ2-5	TRBV19	few	15	-
CASGNWDSTDTQYF	TGCGCCAGCGGAAACTGGGACTCCACAGATACGCAGTATTTT	TRBJ2-3	TRBV5-1	few	14	-
CASTTGRRIDTEAFF	TGTGCCAGTACTACCGGACGGAGAATCGACACTGAAGCTTTCTTT	TRBJ1-1	TRBV19	-	15	-
CATSREPPSGVSTDTQYF	TGTGCCACCAGCAGAGAACCCCCAAGCGGGGTAAGCACAGATACGCAGTATTTT	TRBJ2-3	TRBV15	-	18	TRBD2
CAISQGAWETQYF	TGTGCCATCTCGCAGGGGGCATGGGAGACCCAGTACTTC	TRBJ2-5	TRBV10-3	-	13	TRBD1
CASSGPQFNQPQHF	TGTGCCAGCAGTGGGCCCCAATTTAATCAGCCCCAGCATTTT	TRBJ1-5	TRBV25-1	-	14	-
CASSRDRGSDTQYF	TGTGCCAGCAGTCGGGACAGGGGATCAGATACGCAGTATTTT	TRBJ2-3	TRBV2	-	14	TRBD1
CASSRLDQHGAFF	TGTGCCAGCAGCCGCCTCGACCAACACGGAGCTTTCTTT	TRBJ1-1	TRBV6-1	-	13	-
CASSLRGGTKTQYF	TGTGCCAGCAGCTTGCGAGGGGGGACGAAGACCCAGTACTTC	TRBJ2-5	TRBV11-2	once	14	-
CASSLLAGQPQHF	TGCGCCAGCAGCTTATTGGCGGGGCAGCCCCAGCATTTT	TRBJ1-5	TRBV5-1	-	13	-
CASSEVLYTGELFF	TGTGCCAGCAGTGAAGTCCTTTACACCGGGGAGCTGTTTTTT	TRBJ2-2	TRBV25-1	many	14	-
CSSDKLGMEAFF	TGCAGCTCTGATAAGCTGGGAATGGAAGCTTTCTTT	TRBJ1-1	TRBV29-1	-	12	-
CASSLRTQPPDTQYF	TGTGCCAGCAGCTTGAGGACACAACCCCCAGATACGCAGTATTTT	TRBJ2-3	TRBV7-2	-	15	-
CASSLGGGRETQYF	TGTGCCAGCAGCTTAGGGGGGGGGCGGGAGACCCAGTACTTC	TRBJ2-5	TRBV7-2	few	14	-
CASSQDWEAYSNQPQHF	TGCGCCAGCAGCCAAGATTGGGAGGCATATAGCAATCAGCCCCAGCATTTT	TRBJ1-5	TRBV4-3	-	17	-
CASSLSNGMNTEAFF	TGTGCCAGCAGCTTGAGTAACGGGATGAACACTGAAGCTTTCTTT	TRBJ1-1	TRBV5-4	-	15	-
CASSQTPGTKNEQFF	TGTGCCAGCAGTCAGACCCCCGGGACTAAAAATGAGCAGTTCTTC	TRBJ2-1	TRBV6-5	-	15	TRBD2
CASSGGAYGYTF	TGTGCCAGCAGTGGGGGGGCGTATGGCTACACCTTC	TRBJ1-2	TRBV6-1	-	12	-
CASSPLTSGISYEQYF	TGTGCCAGCTCACCACTGACTAGCGGGATCTCCTACGAGCAGTACTTC	TRBJ2-7	TRBV18	-	16	TRBD2
CASSLSLSGSGETQYF	TGTGCCAGTAGCCTTTCCCTTAGCGGGAGTGGAGAGACCCAGTACTTC	TRBJ2-5	TRBV19	-	16	TRBD2
CSVAWTDYGYTF	TGCAGCGTTGCCTGGACAGACTATGGCTACACCTTC	TRBJ1-2	TRBV29-1	-	12	-
CASSSPRLAGGPRETQYF	TGTGCCAGCAGTTCCCCCAGGCTAGCGGGAGGGCCGAGGGAGACCCAGTACTTC	TRBJ2-5	TRBV28	-	18	TRBD2
CASRGEVGELFF	TGCGCCAGCAGGGGGGAGGTCGGGGAGCTGTTTTTT	TRBJ2-2	TRBV10-1	-	12	-
CASSSKTPHRRGYGYTF	TGTGCCAGCAGTTCAAAAACCCCCCATAGGAGGGGGTATGGCTACACCTTC	TRBJ1-2	TRBV27	-	17	-
CASSLPSGRKGPGYTF	TGTGCCAGCAGTTTACCCTCGGGACGGAAAGGGCCTGGCTACACCTTC	TRBJ1-2	TRBV28	-	16	-
CASRLGGGLTEKLFF	TGTGCCAGCAGACTCGGAGGGGGACTCACCGAAAAACTGTTTTTT	TRBJ1-4	TRBV28	-	15	-
CASRHRDRQETQYF	TGTGCCAGCAGACACCGGGACAGACAAGAGACCCAGTACTTC	TRBJ2-5	TRBV2	-	14	TRBD1
CSVEDGLAVQETQYF	TGCAGCGTTGAAGATGGCCTAGCGGTACAAGAGACCCAGTACTTC	TRBJ2-5	TRBV29-1	-	15	TRBD2
CASSPKVGAGGLNTGELFF	TGTGCCAGCAGCCCAAAGGTGGGAGCGGGAGGGCTGAACACCGGGGAGCTGTTTTTT	TRBJ2-2	TRBV7-8	-	19	TRBD2
CASRSNYGYTF	TGTGCCAGCAGATCCAACTATGGCTACACCTTC	TRBJ1-2	TRBV6-6	-	11	-
CASSIGSSYEQYF	TGCGCCAGCAGTATAGGTAGCTCCTACGAGCAGTACTTC	TRBJ2-7	TRBV10-2	-	13	-
CASIDEQFF	TGTGCCAGCATCGATGAGCAGTTCTTC	TRBJ2-1	TRBV28	few	9	-
CASSPPIGTPRSGANVLTF	TGTGCCAGCAGCCCCCCAATAGGGACACCTCGCTCTGGGGCCAACGTCCTGACTTTC	TRBJ2-6	TRBV5-6	-	19	-
CASSLGGAVLSEQYF	TGTGCCAGCAGCTTAGGAGGGGCCGTCTTATCAGAGCAGTACTTC	TRBJ2-7	TRBV7-8	-	15	-
CASSGDRGYTF	TGCGCCAGCAGTGGGGACAGGGGCTACACCTTC	TRBJ1-2	TRBV10-2	medium-sized	11	TRBD1
CASSTNRRTEAFF	TGTGCCAGTAGCACCAACCGACGGACTGAAGCTTTCTTT	TRBJ1-1	TRBV19	few	13	-
CASSVRNGELFF	TGCGCCAGCAGTGTGAGAAACGGGGAGCTGTTTTTT	TRBJ2-2	TRBV10-1	few	12	-
CASSHGVGDVLTF	TGTGCTAGCAGCCACGGGGTAGGGGACGTCCTGACTTTC	TRBJ2-6	TRBV7-7	-	13	-
CASSIKGASGSYNEQFF	TGTGCCAGTAGTATTAAGGGGGCTAGCGGTTCCTACAATGAGCAGTTCTTC	TRBJ2-1	TRBV19	-	17	-
CASSLNTGELFF	TGTGCCAGCTCCTTGAACACCGGGGAGCTGTTTTTT	TRBJ2-2	TRBV28	-	12	-
CASTKETGRLGTQYF	TGCGCCAGTACGAAGGAGACAGGCCGCCTAGGTACGCAGTATTTT	TRBJ2-3	TRBV5-1	-	15	-
CASSLLPPTSTLTGRTQYF	TGTGCCAGCAGCCTACTCCCACCCACATCTACCCTCACAGGGCGTACGCAGTATTTT	TRBJ2-3	TRBV14	-	19	-
CASSLGTSGNEQYF	TGTGCCAGCAGTCTCGGGACTAGCGGGAATGAGCAGTACTTC	TRBJ2-7	TRBV6-5	few	14	TRBD2
CASSLTGTDEKLFF	TGTGCCAGCAGCTTAACAGGGACGGACGAAAAACTGTTTTTT	TRBJ1-4	TRBV7-4	-	14	-
CASAETSGRVKEQYF	TGTGCTAGTGCCGAGACTAGCGGGAGGGTGAAGGAGCAGTACTTC	TRBJ2-7	TRBV12-5	few	15	TRBD2
CASSLESTGNTIYF	TGTGCCAGCAGCTTGGAATCGACTGGAAACACCATATATTTT	TRBJ1-3	TRBV5-6	-	14	-
CASSHPMTDTQYF	TGCGCCAGCAGCCACCCGATGACAGATACGCAGTATTTT	TRBJ2-3	TRBV4-1	once	13	-
CAWSFSPSSYEQYF	TGTGCCTGGAGTTTCTCCCCGAGCTCCTACGAGCAGTACTTC	TRBJ2-7	TRBV30	-	14	-
CASSLDRSRLETQYF	TGTGCCAGCAGCTTAGACCGGTCCCGTTTAGAGACCCAGTACTTC	TRBJ2-5	TRBV7-8	-	15	-
CASSVDRGASGANEQFF	TGTGCCAGCAGCGTAGACCGGGGGGCTAGCGGTGCCAATGAGCAGTTCTTC	TRBJ2-1	TRBV9	-	17	-
CASSVRLVLTYNEQFF	TGTGCCAGCAGCGTTAGACTAGTCTTAACTTACAATGAGCAGTTCTTC	TRBJ2-1	TRBV13	-	16	-